These 28 T cell receptor beta chains came from one sample sequenced in a study of shared clonotypes between healthy human individuals. Assay: immunoSEQ multiplex PCR; the TCRdb copy retains only in-frame clones and omits some. The sample lists around 2.1 million clones, almost 96% seen once, with approximately 0.13% in the top ten. Source material: naive CD4+ T cells sorted from blood. Subset reported: CD45RA+ positively selected. These receptors were collected from a young man in good health.

This clone was found once. The chain recombines TRBV6-5 with TRBJ2-5; D possibly corresponds to TRBD1 (6 bases). Germline lookup yields CDR1 MNHEY and CDR2 SVGAGI. This CDR3 comprises 15 residues. The V end was cut by 0 bases, the J end by 3 bases, with 11 bases between. The CDR3 nucleotides read TGTGCCAGCAGTTACTCAGGGGGTTGGGAAGAGACCCAGTACTTC. Translated, it gives CASSYSGGWEETQYF.

The chain carries TRBV7-8 and TRBJ2-1; 11 bases agree with TRBD1. Germline loops: CDR1 SGHVS, CDR2 FQNEAQ. V trimming: 5 bases; J trimming: 4 bases; junction bases outside the gene matches: 7. CDR3 size: 16 residues. CDR3 in DNA: TGTGCCAGCAGCACCACCGGGACAGGGGGGTACAATGAGCAGTTCTTC. This encodes CASSTTGTGGYNEQFF.

This chain uses TRBV29-1 with TRBJ1-1; possibly TRBD1 for D (6 bases). Trimming cost V 1 base and J 5 bases, with 17 bases left between them. The germline V gene has CDR1 SQVTM and CDR2 ANQGSEA. The CDR3 has 15 residues. The CDR3 loop is CSVEVSLSRGTEAFF. The DNA for the CDR3 is TGCAGCGTTGAAGTCTCGTTATCCAGGGGAACTGAAGCTTTCTTT.

This chain joins TRBV28 and TRBJ1-1; no firm D call. Germline CDR1 MDHEN, CDR2 SYDVKM. The CDR3 spans 11 residues. V lost 2 bases and J lost 8, with 6 bases in between. The CDR3 nucleotides are TGTGCCAGCAGTTTAGGGAAAGAAGCTTTCTTT. This gives the protein CASSLGKEAFF.

The chain is built from TRBV29-1 and TRBJ1-3; possibly TRBD1 for D (6 bases). In germline, CDR1 is SQVTM, CDR2 ANQGSEA. This CDR3 contains 16 residues. Trimming removed 4 bases at V and 0 bases at J, with 16 bases between. The chain's CDR3 is CSVANPGQTSGNTIYF. The CDR3 nucleotides read TGCAGCGTTGCCAACCCTGGACAGACCTCTGGAAACACCATATATTTT.

V and J are TRBV19 and TRBJ2-1, with a tentative D call TRBD2 (5 bases). Trimming stripped 5 bases from V and 6 bases from J, with 17 bases between. Looked up from germline, CDR1 is LNHDA and CDR2 is SQIVND (reference sequence). The CDR3 runs 15 residues. The CDR3 region is CASSPVAPSSNEQFF. In DNA form, the CDR3 reads TGTGCCAGTAGTCCTGTAGCGCCTTCGAGCAATGAGCAGTTCTTC. Looking up the rest from reference TRBV19 and TRBJ2-1 gives the full variable domain: DGGITQSPKYLFRKEGQNVTLSCEQNLNHDAMYWYRQDPGQGLRLIYYSQIVNDFQKGDIAEGYSVSREKKESFPLTVTSAQKNPTAFYLCASSPVAPSSNEQFFGPGTRLTVL.

This sequence joins TRBV5-1 and TRBJ1-2; a weak D match, TRBD1 (5 bases). The CDR3 extends over 13 amino acids. Germline loops: CDR1 SGHRS, CDR2 YFSETQ. The V and J ends lost 4 bases and 2 bases respectively, with 9 bases between them. Here the CDR3 DNA reads TGCGCCAGCAGCACCACAGGAAACTATGGCTACACCTTC. Amino acid sequence: CASSTTGNYGYTF.

The V call is TRBV15, the J call TRBJ1-4, with 8 bases aligning to TRBD1. J lost 8 bases, V lost 1 base, and 9 bases had no gene match. In germline, CDR1 is LNHNV, CDR2 YYDKDF (reference sequence). CDR3 length: 16 amino acids. CDR3 in amino acids: CATSRAIGQGGEKLFF. For the CDR3, the DNA is TGTGCCACCAGCAGAGCCATTGGACAGGGCGGGGAAAAACTGTTTTTT.

J is TRBJ2-7 and V is TRBV5-1, with TRBD1 matching 10 bases. The CDR3 extends over 17 amino acids. Germline values: CDR1 SGHRS, CDR2 YFSETQ. V gave up 4 bases and J gave up 3 bases; unmatched junction bases: 13. In DNA, the CDR3 is TGCGCCAGCAGCCGGGAAGGGTTGGACAGGGGGTTCTACGAGCAGTACTTC. Translated, it gives CASSREGLDRGFYEQYF.

The CDR3 reads CASSLKGPGTSGGAKNIQYF. The CDR3 DNA sequence: TGTGCCAGCAGTTTAAAAGGGCCCGGGACTAGCGGGGGGGCCAAAAACATTCAGTACTTC. The rearrangement joins TRBV27 to TRBJ2-4, with 15 positions matching TRBD2. The germline gives CDR1 MNHEY, CDR2 SMNVEV (reference sequence). V dropped 2 bases and J dropped 1; count of bases not matched to a gene: 9. This CDR3 is built from 20 residues.

The chain is built from TRBV10-3 and TRBJ2-2, with 9 positions matching TRBD2. The CDR3 has 14 residues. CDR1 ENHRY and CDR2 SYGVKD come from the germline V gene. After removal of 10 bases from V and 3 bases from J, the junction contained 6 bases not matched to a gene. CDR3 nucleotide sequence: TGTGCCACTGGACTAGCGTCGGACACCGGGGAGCTGTTTTTT. Residues: CATGLASDTGELFF.

The rearrangement uses TRBV6-1 and TRBJ1-4; maybe TRBD1 (5 bases). The CDR3 extends over 14 amino acids. Germline CDR1 reads MNHNS; CDR2 reads SASEGT. Deletions cut 5 bases from V and 7 bases from J, with 14 bases between. CDR3 sequence (DNA): TGTGCCAGCAGTCGGGGACGGTTGACTGAAAAACTGTTTTTT. Its protein is CASSRGRLTEKLFF.

As concerns this clone: The same CDR3 can be traced to other DNA sequences in this sample. The J gene is TRBJ2-2, the V gene TRBV5-1; the D is unclear. This CDR3 comprises 15 residues. Trimming took off 0 bases at V and 1 base at J, with 7 bases between the two ends. Germline V gives CDR1 SGHRS, CDR2 YFSETQ. The CDR3 region is CASSLAAGNTGELFF. The CDR3 DNA sequence: TGCGCCAGCAGCTTGGCCGCAGGGAACACCGGGGAGCTGTTTTTT.

The chain joins TRBV6-6 to TRBJ2-7; 10 nucleotides match TRBD1. Trimming cost V 5 bases and J 4 bases; bases outside gene matches: 8. The CDR3 extends over 15 amino acids. The germline gives CDR1 MNHNY, CDR2 SVGAGI (reference sequence). CDR3 region: CASSHPGQGHYEQYF. Written as DNA, the CDR3 is TGTGCCAGCAGTCACCCGGGACAGGGGCATTACGAGCAGTACTTC.

Of note for this clone: The same CDR3 arises from other DNA sequences in this sample as well. The chain recombines TRBV9 with TRBJ2-7; a weak D match, TRBD1 (6 bases). CDR1 SGDLS and CDR2 YYNGEE come from the germline V gene. Trimming took off 0 bases at V and 7 bases at J, with 8 bases between the two ends. This CDR3 has 12 amino acids. DNA of the CDR3: TGTGCCAGCAGCGTAGAGCAGGGGGAGCAGTACTTC. This sequence encodes CASSVEQGEQYF.

The rearrangement links TRBV6-5 to TRBJ2-7; D possibly uses TRBD1 or TRBD2 (5 bases each). V shed 2 bases and J shed 0 bases, with 11 bases lying between them. CDR3 length equals 15 residues. From germline, CDR1 is MNHEY and CDR2 SVGAGI. The DNA of the CDR3 is TGTGCCAGCAGTTACGAGAGGGGTAGCTCCTACGAGCAGTACTTC. Translated: CASSYERGSSYEQYF.

This chain uses TRBV7-9 with TRBJ2-1; a possible D gene is TRBD2 (5 bases). Germline V lookup: CDR1 SEHNR, CDR2 FQNEAQ (reference sequence). The CDR3 has 13 residues. The germline V and J ends were trimmed by 6 bases and 1 base, with 7 bases remaining between them. CDR3 protein: CASRDLSYNEQFF. The DNA for the CDR3 is TGTGCCAGCAGGGACTTATCCTACAATGAGCAGTTCTTC.

The chain recombines TRBV5-1 with TRBJ1-3; no clear D gene. This CDR3 contains 16 residues. With 0 bases removed from V and 0 bases from J, the gap between germline ends came to 10 bases. CDR1 and CDR2 (germline): SGHRS, YFSETQ. CDR3 nucleotides: TGCGCCAGCAGCTTGGACGGATCAACCTCTGGAAACACCATATATTTT. It specifies CASSLDGSTSGNTIYF.

The gene calls are TRBV15 and TRBJ2-5; D not resolved. Germline CDR1 and CDR2: LNHNV and YYDKDF (reference sequence). This CDR3 contains 13 residues. V lost 0 bases and J 4 bases, leaving 6 bases between the germline ends. The CDR3 protein is CATSRDPPETQYF. CDR3 DNA sequence: TGTGCCACCAGCAGAGATCCGCCAGAGACCCAGTACTTC.

The chain combines TRBV5-1 with TRBJ2-5, with 11 positions matching TRBD2. The V and J ends lost 0 bases and 5 bases, in that order; junction bases with no gene match: 6. Germline V gene data show CDR1 as SGHRS and CDR2 as YFSETQ. The CDR3 runs 16 residues. The CDR3 loop reads CASSLAPSGGSETQYF. In nucleotides, the CDR3 is TGCGCCAGCAGCTTGGCCCCTAGCGGGGGGTCCGAGACCCAGTACTTC. Supplemented by reference TRBV5-1 and TRBJ2-5, the full variable domain reads KAGVTQTPRYLIKTRGQQVTLSCSPISGHRSVSWYQQTPGQGLQFLFEYFSETQRNKGNFPGRFSGRQFSNSRSEMNVSTLELGDSALYLCASSLAPSGGSETQYFGPGTRLLVL.

The chain links TRBV9 to TRBJ1-2; no clear D gene. The germline V gene has CDR1 SGDLS and CDR2 YYNGEE. The V gene lost 4 bases and the J gene lost 0 bases, with 10 bases spanning the gap. The CDR3 sequence is 14 residues long. CDR3 in DNA: TGTGCCAGCAGCCCCCCCGGAGCTAACTATGGCTACACCTTC. Protein product: CASSPPGANYGYTF.

This CDR3 is CASSRNLGLPGELFF. CDR3 in DNA: TGTGCCAGCAGCCGCAATCTGGGACTGCCCGGGGAGCTGTTTTTT. The chain joins TRBV5-4 to TRBJ2-2, with D perhaps matching TRBD2 (6 bases). CDR1 SGHNT and CDR2 YYREEE come from the germline V gene (reference sequence). V lost 4 bases and J 6 bases, leaving 16 bases between the germline ends. The CDR3 is 15 amino acids.

In its sample, this clone was seen once. V is TRBV28 and J is TRBJ1-2, with 7 bases matching TRBD1. Germline lookup yields CDR1 MDHEN and CDR2 SYDVKM. This CDR3 contains 16 residues. The V and J ends lost 6 bases and 5 bases, in that order; junction bases with no gene match: 15. The CDR3 reads CASRVYRGNSRYGYTF. For the CDR3, the DNA is TGTGCCAGCAGGGTATACAGGGGCAATTCTCGGTATGGCTACACCTTC.

The gene calls are TRBV6-1 and TRBJ2-6, with D perhaps assigned TRBD1 or TRBD2 (5 bases each). This CDR3 has 18 amino acids. V lost 3 bases, J lost 0 bases, and 15 bases lay in between. Germline V gene lookup returns CDR1 MNHNS and CDR2 SASEGT. This CDR3 is CASSDSAWGSSGANVLTF. The CDR3 DNA follows: TGTGCCAGCAGTGATTCAGCGTGGGGGAGCTCTGGGGCCAACGTCCTGACTTTC.

The chain joins TRBV6-1 to TRBJ1-1; 8 bases are shared with TRBD1. Germline CDR1 reads MNHNS; CDR2 reads SASEGT. The CDR3 sequence is 15 residues long. Trimming at V came to 3 bases and at J to 3 bases, leaving 6 bases not matched to a gene. CDR3 residues: CASSDDRGGDTEAFF. CDR3 nucleotide sequence: TGTGCCAGCAGTGACGACAGGGGAGGGGACACTGAAGCTTTCTTT.

This rearrangement joins TRBV5-6 to TRBJ1-2; D not resolved. Germline CDR1 and CDR2: SGHDT and YYEEEE. CDR3 length equals 13 residues. V dropped 1 base and J dropped 1 base, with 5 bases sitting between them. CDR3 sequence (DNA): TGTGCCAGCAGCTTGCCGAGTAACTATGGCTACACCTTC. It specifies CASSLPSNYGYTF.

The chain uses TRBV6-1 and TRBJ1-5; TRBD1 aligns across 9 bases. The CDR3 has 16 amino acids. Looked up from germline, CDR1 is MNHNS and CDR2 is SASEGT. V shed 3 bases, J shed 5 bases, and the junction held 8 bases outside the gene matches. The CDR3 coding sequence is TGTGCCAGCAGTGAGCCCGGGACAGGGACCTATCAGCCCCAGCATTTT. It encodes CASSEPGTGTYQPQHF.

This sequence joins TRBV6-5 and TRBJ2-7; TRBD2 aligns across 13 bases. The ends lost 4 bases at V and 5 bases at J; junction bases unmatched: 5. CDR1 and CDR2 from the germline V gene are MNHEY and SVGAGI. This CDR3 spans 15 amino acids. CDR3 bases: TGTGCCAGCAGTTGGACTAGCGGGAGTGTAGACGAGCAGTACTTC. This encodes CASSWTSGSVDEQYF.